The 24 T cell receptor beta chains given below trace back to one sample, sequenced in a study of blood T cell repertoires in COVID-19. Clones were sequenced by immunoSEQ multiplex PCR, and TCRdb holds only the in-frame ones, with some missing. The table shows about 200,000 clones, with about 84% occurring only once. Sample: peripheral blood. The receptors here all came from a person aged 70 to 85 with COVID-19, enrolled during active disease.

This chain connects TRBV2 to TRBJ2-7, with a possible D match to TRBD1 (7 bases). There are 16 residues in the CDR3. V lost 1 base and J 4 bases, leaving 17 bases between the germline ends. CDR1 is SNHLY, CDR2 FYNNEI, per germline. This CDR3 is CASSEGAGQNLYEQYF. CDR3 coding DNA: TGTGCCAGCAGTGAAGGCGCGGGACAGAACTTATACGAGCAGTACTTC.

There are a few counts of this clone. V and J are TRBV4-2 and TRBJ1-6; the D gene is possibly TRBD1 (6 bases). This CDR3 is 16 amino acids long. The germline V and J ends were trimmed by 5 bases and 0 bases, with 11 bases remaining between them. Per germline, CDR1 LGHNA and CDR2 YNFKEQ. CDR3 amino acids: CASSAGQSSYNSPLHF. The CDR3 DNA reads TGTGCCAGCAGCGCAGGACAGAGCTCCTATAATTCACCCCTCCACTTT.

This chain connects TRBV6-1 to TRBJ2-1; TRBD1 agrees at 10 bases. CDR1 MNHNS and CDR2 SASEGT come from the germline V gene. The junction had 8 bases not matched to a gene; V was cut back by 3 bases and J by 9 bases. The CDR3 is made up of 15 amino acids. The CDR3, as DNA: TGTGCCAGCAGTGATGGGACAGGGGCCTTGGGTGAGCAGTTCTTC. Amino acid sequence: CASSDGTGALGEQFF.

J is TRBJ2-7 and V is TRBV15; D uncertain. CDR3 length equals 13 residues. The germline gives CDR1 LNHNV, CDR2 YYDKDF (reference sequence). Trimming pared 0 bases from V and 2 bases from J, leaving 5 bases between. The CDR3 bases are TGTGCCACCAGCAGAGACAGGCCCTACGAGCAGTACTTC. Residues: CATSRDRPYEQYF.

This chain links TRBV5-4 with TRBJ2-7, with a weak D call TRBD1 (6 bases). The CDR3 covers 14 residues. Germline CDR1 SGHNT, CDR2 YYREEE (reference sequence). V was shortened by 0 bases and J by 4 bases, with 11 bases between the two germline ends. The CDR3 sequence: CASSLGGRPYEQYF. CDR3 coding DNA: TGTGCCAGCAGCTTGGGGGGGCGGCCTTACGAGCAGTACTTC.

The chain couples TRBV6-4 to TRBJ2-3, with D perhaps TRBD1 (6 bases). Between the trimmed V and J ends, which lost 3 bases and 11 bases, there was a span of 15 bases. The CDR3 runs to 13 residues. Per germline, CDR1 MRHNA and CDR2 SNTAGT. In nucleotides, the CDR3 is TGTGCCAGCAGTGAGACGGACAGACACCGGCAGTATTTT. This encodes CASSETDRHRQYF.

The gene calls are TRBV6-6 and TRBJ2-7, with D perhaps TRBD1 (6 bases). From germline, CDR1 is MNHNY and CDR2 SVGAGI (reference sequence). The CDR3 has 13 residues. V lost 5 bases and J 0 bases, leaving 8 bases between the germline ends. In nucleotides, the CDR3 is TGTGCCAGCAGTGGACAGTCCTCCTACGAGCAGTACTTC. It specifies CASSGQSSYEQYF.

The V call is TRBV27, the J call TRBJ2-1, with D unclear. The ends were cut back, 3 bases at V and 9 bases at J, with 12 bases in the middle. This CDR3 region has 13 residues. CDR1 MNHEY and CDR2 SMNVEV come from the germline V gene (reference sequence). The CDR3 DNA reads as TGTGCCAGCAGTTTCCGAGCGACCTTTGAGCAGTTCTTC. It encodes CASSFRATFEQFF.

The genes are TRBV28 and TRBJ2-7; TRBD2 matches at 7 bases. J was trimmed by 4 bases and V by 7 bases; bases with no gene match: 7. Germline loops: CDR1 MDHEN, CDR2 SYDVKM. This CDR3 is built from 13 residues. CDR3 DNA: TGTGCCAGCAAGTTGGGGGGGATATACGAGCAGTACTTC. This translates into CASKLGGIYEQYF.

The gene calls are TRBV20-1 and TRBJ2-5; tentative D call: TRBD2 (6 bases). The germline V gene encodes CDR1 DFQATT and CDR2 SNEGSKA (reference sequence). The V gene lost 8 bases and the J gene lost 9 bases, with 16 bases spanning the gap. The CDR3 sequence is 11 residues long. The CDR3 DNA reads TGCAGTCGGGACTCCCCCTCGGCCCAGTACTTC. It specifies CSRDSPSAQYF.

In this sample, this clone turned up once. The chain employs TRBV7-8 and TRBJ1-1; D unclear. CDR3 length: 13 amino acids. CDR1 and CDR2 from the germline V gene are SGHVS and FQNEAQ. V was shortened by 10 bases and J by 1 base, with 13 bases between the two germline ends. The CDR3 sequence: CATEENRNTEAFF. DNA for the CDR3: TGTGCCACCGAAGAGAACAGGAACACTGAAGCTTTCTTT.

The rearrangement joins TRBV7-9 to TRBJ1-1; D is uncertain. The V gene's germline CDR1 is SEHNR and CDR2 FQNEAQ (reference sequence). V lost 3 bases and J lost 3, with 8 bases in between. The CDR3 is 13 residues long. CDR3 nucleotides: TGTGCCAGCAGCTTCACAATGGACACTGAAGCTTTCTTT. As protein: CASSFTMDTEAFF.

The sample holds one count of this clone. The chain is built from TRBV5-6 and TRBJ1-5, with a possible D match to TRBD1 (6 bases). The CDR3 is 14 residues long. CDR1 SGHDT and CDR2 YYEEEE come from the germline V gene. V was shortened by 4 bases and J by 6 bases, with 14 bases between the two germline ends. CDR3 sequence reads: CASSAPDSTQPQHF. CDR3 nucleotide sequence: TGTGCCAGCAGCGCGCCGGACAGTACTCAGCCCCAGCATTTT.

The gene calls are TRBV6-5 and TRBJ1-1; 7 bases are a match to TRBD1. Germline V lookup: CDR1 MNHEY, CDR2 SVGAGI. The CDR3 is 13 residues long. J gave up 5 bases and V 6 bases, and 6 bases lay outside the gene matches. The CDR3, as DNA: TGTGCCAGCAGCCCCAGGGGGAGAACTGAAGCTTTCTTT. Translated, it gives CASSPRGRTEAFF.

The V call is TRBV7-2, the J call TRBJ1-1; D unresolved. Trimming removed 3 bases from V and 5 bases from J, with 13 bases in between. Germline lookup yields CDR1 SGHTA and CDR2 FQGNSA. The CDR3 length is 14 residues. The CDR3 sequence: CASSLKPSGTEAFF. The CDR3 DNA is TGTGCCAGCAGCTTGAAACCGTCCGGGACTGAAGCTTTCTTT.

CDR3 in DNA: TGTGCCAGCAGTGGGTCAGGCAACTATGGCTACACCTTC. Protein product: CASSGSGNYGYTF. The chain is built from TRBV2 and TRBJ1-2, with unresolved D. The CDR3 runs 13 residues. Germline lookup yields CDR1 SNHLY and CDR2 FYNNEI. V shed 4 bases and J shed 2 bases, with 8 bases lying between them.

V and J are TRBV11-2 and TRBJ2-7, with D uncertain. V dropped 1 base and J dropped 5 bases, with 9 bases sitting between them. This CDR3 spans 13 amino acids. Germline-derived CDR1 and CDR2 are SGHAT and FQNNGV. The CDR3 nucleotides are TGTGCCAGCAGCTTAGGACTGCCGGACGAGCAGTACTTC. Its translation: CASSLGLPDEQYF.

The rearrangement links TRBV6-2 or TRBV6-3 to TRBJ2-7; D unclear. The CDR3 consists of 16 residues. Germline assignment: CDR1 MNHEY and CDR2 SVGEGT. Deletions cut 0 bases from V and 4 bases from J, with 16 bases between. CDR3 nucleotides: TGTGCCAGCAGTTACTCGCGCGACGGGTCCAGATACGAGCAGTACTTC. As protein: CASSYSRDGSRYEQYF.

The chain combines TRBV4-3 with TRBJ1-5; D not resolved. V shed 0 bases and J shed 6 bases, with 12 bases lying between them. CDR3 length: 15 amino acids. Germline lookup yields CDR1 LGHNA and CDR2 YSLEER. DNA for the CDR3: TGCGCCAGCAGCCAAGATGCCGGGGAAGGTCAGCCCCAGCATTTT. This gives the protein CASSQDAGEGQPQHF.

V usage is TRBV6-1 and J usage is TRBJ2-5; 8 bases agree with TRBD1. Unmatched junction bases numbered 8, after V lost 3 bases and J lost 5 bases. CDR3 length: 15 amino acids. Germline V gene lookup returns CDR1 MNHNS and CDR2 SASEGT. The CDR3 spells CASSDRTGTGETQYF. Written as DNA, the CDR3 is TGTGCCAGCAGTGACAGGACAGGGACGGGGGAGACCCAGTACTTC.

The chain combines TRBV7-2 with TRBJ1-6; perhaps TRBD1 as D (6 bases). Germline CDR1 SGHTA, CDR2 FQGNSA. The CDR3 is 17 amino acids. The germline V and J ends were trimmed by 1 base and 2 bases, with 12 bases remaining between them. The CDR3 here is CASSLEVDRPYNSPLHF. The CDR3 nucleotides are TGTGCCAGCAGCTTAGAGGTAGACAGGCCCTATAATTCACCCCTCCACTTT.

This clone occurred once. J is TRBJ1-4 and V is TRBV6-5; D possibly corresponds to TRBD1 (6 bases). Per germline, CDR1 MNHEY and CDR2 SVGAGI. CDR3 length: 13 amino acids. Trimming took 6 bases from V and 6 from J, leaving 11 bases between them. This CDR3 is CASSSPGDEKLFF. The CDR3 DNA is TGTGCCAGCAGCTCCCCAGGGGATGAAAAACTGTTTTTT.

The chain couples TRBV28 to TRBJ2-7; 7 nucleotides match TRBD2. The CDR3 runs 15 residues. The germline V gene has CDR1 MDHEN and CDR2 SYDVKM. V gave up 2 bases and J gave up 0 bases; unmatched junction bases: 4. The chain's CDR3 is CASSLPAGFSYEQYF. In DNA form, the CDR3 reads TGTGCCAGCAGTTTACCAGCGGGATTCTCCTACGAGCAGTACTTC.

This clone was observed a single time. The gene calls are TRBV4-1 and TRBJ1-5, with a weak D call TRBD1 (6 bases). In germline, CDR1 is MGHRA, CDR2 YSYEKL. This CDR3 comprises 14 residues. Deletions cut 0 bases from V and 7 bases from J, with 10 bases between. The CDR3 sequence is CASSQEGGSQPQHF. In nucleotides, the CDR3 is TGCGCCAGCAGCCAAGAAGGGGGTAGCCAGCCCCAGCATTTT.